This T cell receptor (beta chain) is from a study of T cell responses to AZD1222 COVID-19 vaccine. The CDR3 is 13 residues long. Trimming cost V 4 bases and J 3 bases, with 8 bases left between them. Germline CDR1 reads MNHEY; CDR2 reads SMNVEV (reference sequence). Sequencing used immunoSEQ multiplex PCR; TCRdb keeps in-frame clones, though not all of them. The sample consists of about 150,000 clones, roughly 90% of them appearing once. Source: peripheral blood, taken 28 days after the second AZD1222 dose. The genes are TRBV27 and TRBJ2-3; no clear D. This clonotype was obtained from an adult who received the AZD1222 COVID-19 vaccine. CDR3 bases: TGTGCCAGCAGTTCCCGGGCAACAGATACGCAGTATTTT. Translation: CASSSRATDTQYF.